Below are 6 T cell receptor beta chains sequenced from a single sample in a study of control samples from healthy donors and cancer patients. Profiled with immunoSEQ multiplex PCR; TCRdb holds only in-frame clones, not every one. The sample yields approximately 150,000 clones, about 89% seen once. Sequencing was carried out using blood. These receptors were taken from a man aged 18 to 29 in good health.

The chain combines TRBV5-1 with TRBJ1-2, with TRBD1 matching 7 bases. There are 14 residues in the CDR3. Germline lookup yields CDR1 SGHRS and CDR2 YFSETQ. J was trimmed by 6 bases and V by 3 bases; bases with no gene match: 8. Written as DNA, the CDR3 is TGCGCCAGCAGCTCCCCCAGGGGGGGAGATGGCTACACCTTC. This sequence encodes CASSSPRGGDGYTF.

The chain uses TRBV7-9 and TRBJ2-1; TRBD1 is a possible D gene (6 bases). CDR1 is SEHNR, CDR2 FQNEAQ, per germline (reference sequence). V shed 5 bases and J shed 3 bases, with 17 bases lying between them. The CDR3 runs to 16 residues. CDR3 residues: CASSTLRGRDYNEQFF. In DNA form, the CDR3 reads TGTGCCAGCAGCACGCTCAGGGGTAGGGACTACAATGAGCAGTTCTTC.

The genes are TRBV6-1 and TRBJ2-1, with D maybe TRBD1 (6 bases). Trimming pared 2 bases from V and 6 bases from J, leaving 11 bases between. The CDR3 sequence is 14 residues long. The germline CDR1 and CDR2 sequences are MNHNS and SASEGT. The DNA of the CDR3 is TGTGCCAGCAGTGAAAGGGGGTTCTTCAATGAGCAGTTCTTC. Translated, it gives CASSERGFFNEQFF.

The chain has TRBV3-1 (or the pseudogene TRBV3-2) and TRBJ2-2; 8 nucleotides agree with TRBD1. The CDR3 totals 17 residues. V shed 4 bases and J 5 bases; nucleotides not matched to a gene: 12. Germline V gene data show CDR1 as LGHDT and CDR2 as YNNKEL (reference sequence). The CDR3 coding sequence is TGTGCCAGCAGCCGCATATCCGGGACAGGAGGAACCGGGGAGCTGTTTTTT. This translates into CASSRISGTGGTGELFF.

The chain links TRBV4-1 to TRBJ1-4, with D possibly being TRBD1 (5 bases). Germline CDR1 reads MGHRA; CDR2 reads YSYEKL. V lost 0 bases to trimming and J lost 11 bases, with 7 bases between them. The CDR3 spans 12 residues. The CDR3 is CASSQEEGKLFF. CDR3 nucleotides: TGCGCCAGCAGCCAAGAGGAGGGGAAACTGTTTTTT.

The chain is built from TRBV7-3 and TRBJ1-6, with a weak D call TRBD1 (5 bases). CDR1 and CDR2 (germline): SGHTA, FQGTGA. The length of the CDR3 is 13 residues. The V end lost 2 bases, the J end lost 8 bases, and 7 bases lay between the germline ends. The CDR3 protein is CASSLDRDSPLHF. The CDR3 DNA reads TGTGCCAGCAGCTTAGACAGAGATTCACCCCTCCACTTT. Drawing the rest from reference TRBV7-3 and TRBJ1-6, the complete variable domain is GAGVSQTPSNKVTEKGKYVELRCDPISGHTALYWYRQSLGQGPEFLIYFQGTGAADDSGLPNDRFFAVRPEGSVSTLKIQRTERGDSAVYLCASSLDRDSPLHFGNGTRLTVT.